This TCR beta chain stems from a study of T cell responses to AZD1222 COVID-19 vaccine. Notes on the study in general: Baseline seropositivity occurred in only 5 to 7 AZD1222 recipients. Repertoires were sampled only after the peak T cell response. Possibly, clonal diversity was underestimated; donors were largely white British and included more females.

The method was immunoSEQ multiplex PCR; TCRdb's version includes in-frame clones alone and lacks a portion of them. The table has 84,000 or so clones, 87% seen once. The CDR3 sequence is 12 residues long. Trimming stripped 1 base from V and 5 bases from J, with 3 bases between. Germline V gene data show CDR1 as LGHDT and CDR2 as YNNKEL (reference sequence). Of note for this clone: Its antigen remains unidentified.

Here the sequenced sample was peripheral blood, taken on day 0 of AZD1222 vaccination. The V gene is TRBV3-1 (or the pseudogene TRBV3-2), the J gene TRBJ1-3, with D uncertain. This TCR was recovered from an adult in good health. The CDR3 nucleotides read TGTGCCAGCAGCCAAGTGCGAAACACCATATATTTT. Its translation: CASSQVRNTIYF.